One and the same sample provided the 25 T cell receptor beta chains below, sequenced in a study of T cell responses to AZD1222 COVID-19 vaccine. TCRdb keeps only in-frame clones here, not all; method: immunoSEQ multiplex PCR. In the table there are about 69,000 clones, less than 85% of which are singletons. The sample in question was peripheral blood, obtained 28 days after the second AZD1222 dose. These receptor sequences come from an adult who received the AZD1222 COVID-19 vaccine.

The CDR3 DNA is TGCGCCAGCAGCCAAGACCTAGACTTCCACGAGCAGTACTTC. The encoded protein is CASSQDLDFHEQYF. The chain employs TRBV4-1 and TRBJ2-7; the D is unclear. Germline loops: CDR1 MGHRA, CDR2 YSYEKL. The CDR3 covers 14 residues. V was shortened by 0 bases and J by 5 bases, with 11 bases between the two germline ends.

This chain connects TRBV19 to TRBJ2-5, with 8 bases fitting TRBD1. The V and J ends lost 2 bases and 5 bases, in that order; junction bases with no gene match: 1. The CDR3 sequence is 13 residues long. CDR1 is LNHDA, CDR2 SQIVND, per germline (reference sequence). As DNA, the CDR3 is TGTGCCAGTAGTATAAACAGGGGGGAGACCCAGTACTTC. The encoded protein is CASSINRGETQYF.

This chain connects TRBV3-1 (or the pseudogene TRBV3-2) to TRBJ2-5, with 8 bases fitting TRBD2. Germline lookup yields CDR1 LGHDT and CDR2 YNNKEL (reference sequence). Trimming took 2 bases from V and 8 from J; bases not matched to a gene: 7. The CDR3 has 14 residues. CDR3: CASSQLTSESTQYF. The CDR3 DNA is TGTGCCAGCAGCCAACTGACTAGCGAATCCACCCAGTACTTC.

The chain combines TRBV2 with TRBJ2-5, with 9 nucleotides matching TRBD1. The CDR3 contains 16 residues. Looked up from germline, CDR1 is SNHLY and CDR2 is FYNNEI. V was pared by 1 base and J by 5 bases, with 8 bases of the junction left unmatched. DNA for the CDR3: TGTGCCAGCAGTGAAGTGCACGGGACAGGGAGGGAGACCCAGTACTTC. Protein product: CASSEVHGTGRETQYF.

V is TRBV18 and J is TRBJ1-1; D gene unclear. This CDR3 region has 14 residues. The germline CDR1 and CDR2 sequences are KGHSH and LQKENI. The V and J ends lost 5 bases and 5 bases respectively, with 15 bases between them. CDR3 nucleotide sequence: TGTGCCAGCTCAGTGGGGTCCACGGGGACTGAAGCTTTCTTT. It specifies CASSVGSTGTEAFF.

This clone was recorded once. The gene calls are TRBV5-1 and TRBJ1-4; possibly TRBD1 for D (5 bases). Trimming cost V 4 bases and J 0 bases, with 10 bases left between them. The length of the CDR3 is 15 residues. The germline V gene has CDR1 SGHRS and CDR2 YFSETQ. The CDR3 DNA reads TGCGCCAGCAGCGTTACAGGAGCAACTAATGAAAAACTGTTTTTT. Translated: CASSVTGATNEKLFF.

Remarks on this clone: The germline gene is not matched at one end of the junction; a read error may be the cause. The chain uses TRBV5-6 and TRBJ2-1; 9 bases line up with TRBD2. Germline assignment: CDR1 SGHDT and CDR2 YYEEEE. The CDR3 has 15 residues. The CDR3 region is CASSFQVVAGEVGIF. CDR3 nucleotide sequence: TGTGCCAGCAGCTTCCAGGTAGTAGCGGGAGAGGTAGGGATCTTC.

This chain connects TRBV5-4 to TRBJ1-4, with D maybe TRBD1 (6 bases). The germline gives CDR1 SGHNT, CDR2 YYREEE (reference sequence). The CDR3 has 15 amino acids. V was shortened by 0 bases and J by 8 bases, with 14 bases between the two germline ends. In DNA, the CDR3 is TGTGCCAGCAGCTTGGATCTACAGGGAGGAGAAAAACTGTTTTTT. Protein: CASSLDLQGGEKLFF.

The genes are TRBV19 and TRBJ1-1; maybe TRBD1 (6 bases). Germline values: CDR1 LNHDA, CDR2 SQIVND (reference sequence). This CDR3 spans 13 amino acids. The V and J ends lost 5 bases and 1 base respectively, with 8 bases between them. Here the CDR3 reads CASSQGRNTEAFF. The CDR3, as DNA: TGTGCCAGTAGTCAGGGGAGGAACACTGAAGCTTTCTTT.

The chain carries TRBV29-1 and TRBJ1-2; 7 positions agree with TRBD1. The CDR3 contains 11 residues. Germline V gene sequence: CDR1 SQVTM, CDR2 ANQGSEA. The DNA of the CDR3 is TGCAGAGCAGGGACAGAATATGGCTACACCTTC. The encoded protein is CRAGTEYGYTF.

J is TRBJ2-3 and V is TRBV7-6, with TRBD2 as a possible D gene (5 bases). Trimming removed 1 base from V and 2 bases from J, with 10 bases in between. In germline, CDR1 is SGHVS, CDR2 FNYEAQ. CDR3 size: 15 residues. Written as DNA, the CDR3 is TGTGCCAGCAGCTTAGAGCAGCGGCCCACAGATACGCAGTATTTT. Encoded protein: CASSLEQRPTDTQYF.

The chain couples TRBV5-1 to TRBJ2-1, with 9 bases fitting TRBD2. Germline CDR1 reads SGHRS; CDR2 reads YFSETQ. The CDR3 covers 16 residues. J was trimmed by 1 base and V by 4 bases; bases with no gene match: 6. DNA for the CDR3: TGCGCCAGCAGCGTACCGGGACTAGCATCCTACAATGAGCAGTTCTTC. Amino acid sequence: CASSVPGLASYNEQFF.

This chain uses TRBV5-4 with TRBJ1-1; 9 bases are shared with TRBD1. The CDR3 is 13 residues long. V was clipped by 5 bases and J by 7 bases; unmatched bases: 6. Germline loops: CDR1 SGHNT, CDR2 YYREEE (reference sequence). As DNA, the CDR3 is TGTGCCAGCAGTACCACAGGGGGCCGTGAAGCTTTCTTT. Translating it yields CASSTTGGREAFF.

The gene calls are TRBV19 and TRBJ2-7, with 9 bases lining up with TRBD2. The CDR3 covers 17 residues. V lost 5 bases and J lost 3; bases outside the gene matches: 14. The germline CDR1 and CDR2 sequences are LNHDA and SQIVND (reference sequence). CDR3 amino acids: CASSRVSAGGGYYEQYF. Written as DNA, the CDR3 is TGTGCCAGTAGTCGTGTTTCAGCGGGAGGCGGATACTACGAGCAGTACTTC.

The chain couples TRBV7-8 to TRBJ1-5; D unclear. V lost 5 bases to trimming and J lost 0 bases, with 20 bases between them. CDR1 is SGHVS and CDR2 is FQNEAQ in the germline V gene. The CDR3 runs to 18 residues. The CDR3 DNA reads TGTGCCAGCAGCCTTGAAACCAGCCTGACTGATAGCAATCAGCCCCAGCATTTT. Translated, it gives CASSLETSLTDSNQPQHF. Complete variable domain (other parts from reference TRBV7-8 and TRBJ1-5): GAGVSQSPRYKVAKRGQDVALRCDPISGHVSLFWYQQALGQGPEFLTYFQNEAQLDKSGLPSDRFFAERPEGSVSTLKIQRTQQEDSAVYLCASSLETSLTDSNQPQHFGDGTRLSIL.

This rearrangement joins TRBV5-6 to TRBJ2-7; no firm D call. Germline CDR1 reads SGHDT; CDR2 reads YYEEEE. Trimming stripped 1 base from V and 6 bases from J, with 8 bases between. The CDR3 totals 12 residues. The CDR3 spells CASSLLGREQYF. CDR3 DNA sequence: TGTGCCAGCAGCTTGCTAGGTCGCGAGCAGTACTTC.

V is TRBV5-1 and J is TRBJ2-1; either TRBD1 or TRBD2 may fit D (5 bases each). V lost 1 base, J lost 1 base, and 9 bases lay in between. Germline V lookup: CDR1 SGHRS, CDR2 YFSETQ. This CDR3 spans 15 amino acids. The CDR3 protein is CASSLTGTSYNEQFF. CDR3 in DNA: TGCGCCAGCAGCTTGACGGGGACGTCCTACAATGAGCAGTTCTTC.

CDR3 loop: CAISGDSYNSPLHF. DNA of the CDR3: TGTGCCATCAGTGGGGACAGCTATAATTCACCCCTCCACTTT. J is TRBJ1-6 and V is TRBV10-3, with 7 bases identical to TRBD1. The V and J ends lost 4 bases and 3 bases, in that order; junction bases with no gene match: 0. The germline gives CDR1 ENHRY, CDR2 SYGVKD. The CDR3 consists of 14 residues.

This clone was observed at least ten times. The chain links TRBV13 to TRBJ2-7; D gene ambiguous. The CDR3 totals 16 residues. Trimming cost V 5 bases and J 5 bases, with 22 bases left between them. CDR1 and CDR2 (germline): PRHDT, FYEKMQ (reference sequence). In DNA, the CDR3 is TGTGCCAGCAGCCCCGCTTCCCGTTTGCTGCCCCACGAGCAGTACTTC. It specifies CASSPASRLLPHEQYF.

The chain joins TRBV29-1 to TRBJ2-7, with D possibly TRBD2 on 5 matching bases. Trimming pared 3 bases from V and 6 bases from J, leaving 12 bases between. This CDR3 region has 12 residues. Germline values: CDR1 SQVTM, CDR2 ANQGSEA. The CDR3 reads CSVDLASSEQYF. For the CDR3, the DNA is TGCAGCGTTGACCTGGCTAGCAGCGAGCAGTACTTC.

This clone was picked up one time. This sequence joins TRBV5-1 and TRBJ2-2, with 7 bases matching TRBD2. The ends lost 7 bases at V and 7 bases at J; junction bases unmatched: 13. Germline CDR1 and CDR2: SGHRS and YFSETQ. The CDR3 is 15 residues long. The DNA of the CDR3 is TGCGCCAGCCGCCCCCCCGCGGGAGAGGTCGGGGAGCTGTTTTTT. Its protein is CASRPPAGEVGELFF.

The gene calls are TRBV11-2 and TRBJ2-1, with D uncertain. With 3 bases removed from V and 9 bases from J, the gap between germline ends came to 12 bases. Germline V gene data show CDR1 as SGHAT and CDR2 as FQNNGV. The CDR3 runs to 13 residues. CDR3: CASSFYWSGEQFF. DNA for the CDR3: TGTGCCAGCAGCTTTTATTGGTCGGGTGAGCAGTTCTTC.

This clone was observed a handful of times. The genes are TRBV5-6 and TRBJ2-1; TRBD2 agrees at 14 bases. After removal of 4 bases from V and 8 bases from J, the junction contained 5 bases not matched to a gene. CDR3 length: 15 residues. The V gene's germline CDR1 is SGHDT and CDR2 YYEEEE. In DNA form, the CDR3 reads TGTGCCAGCAGCGGTGGGACTAGCGGGAGCTATGAGCAGTTCTTC. It codes for CASSGGTSGSYEQFF.

The J gene is TRBJ2-2, the V gene TRBV9, with D unclear. CDR3 length: 14 amino acids. Germline assignment: CDR1 SGDLS and CDR2 YYNGEE. Trimming shortened V by 3 bases and J by 3 bases, and 9 bases separated the two germline ends. Here the CDR3 DNA reads TGTGCCAGCAGCGATGGGCCCGACACCGGGGAGCTGTTTTTT. Translating gives CASSDGPDTGELFF.

This rearrangement joins TRBV7-2 to TRBJ2-3; D might be TRBD2 (6 bases). Trimming removed 3 bases at V and 1 base at J, with 14 bases between. This CDR3 has 16 residues. CDR1 is SGHTA, CDR2 FQGNSA, per germline. CDR3 DNA: TGTGCCAGCAGCTTCCGGGGCCGGAGGGGCACAGATACGCAGTATTTT. Encoded protein: CASSFRGRRGTDTQYF.